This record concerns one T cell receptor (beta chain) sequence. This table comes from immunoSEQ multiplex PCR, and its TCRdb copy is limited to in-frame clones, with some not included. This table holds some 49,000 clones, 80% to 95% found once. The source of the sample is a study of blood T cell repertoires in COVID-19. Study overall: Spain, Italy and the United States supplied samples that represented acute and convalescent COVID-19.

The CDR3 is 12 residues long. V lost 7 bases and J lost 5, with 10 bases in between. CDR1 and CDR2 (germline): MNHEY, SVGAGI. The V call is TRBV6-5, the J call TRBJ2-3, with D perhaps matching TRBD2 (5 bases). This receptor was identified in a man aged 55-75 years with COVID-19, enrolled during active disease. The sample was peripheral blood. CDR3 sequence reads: CASTRDGDTQYF. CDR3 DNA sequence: TGTGCCAGCACCCGGGATGGAGATACGCAGTATTTT.